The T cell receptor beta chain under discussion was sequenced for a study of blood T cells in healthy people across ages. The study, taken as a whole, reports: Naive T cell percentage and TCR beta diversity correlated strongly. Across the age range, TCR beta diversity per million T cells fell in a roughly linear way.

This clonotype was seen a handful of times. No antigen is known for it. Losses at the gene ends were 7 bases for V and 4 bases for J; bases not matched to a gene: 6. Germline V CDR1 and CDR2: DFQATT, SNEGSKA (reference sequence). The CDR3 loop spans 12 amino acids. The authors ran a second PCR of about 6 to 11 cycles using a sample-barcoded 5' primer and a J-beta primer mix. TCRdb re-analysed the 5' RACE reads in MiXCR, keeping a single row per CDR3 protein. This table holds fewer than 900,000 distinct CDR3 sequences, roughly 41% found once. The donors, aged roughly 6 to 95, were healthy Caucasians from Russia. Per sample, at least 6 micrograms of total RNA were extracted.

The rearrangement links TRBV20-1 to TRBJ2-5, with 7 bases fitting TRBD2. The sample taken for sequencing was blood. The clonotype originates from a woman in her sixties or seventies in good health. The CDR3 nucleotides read TGCAGTGTGAGATGGGGGGGAGAGACCCAGTACTTC. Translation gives CSVRWGGETQYF.